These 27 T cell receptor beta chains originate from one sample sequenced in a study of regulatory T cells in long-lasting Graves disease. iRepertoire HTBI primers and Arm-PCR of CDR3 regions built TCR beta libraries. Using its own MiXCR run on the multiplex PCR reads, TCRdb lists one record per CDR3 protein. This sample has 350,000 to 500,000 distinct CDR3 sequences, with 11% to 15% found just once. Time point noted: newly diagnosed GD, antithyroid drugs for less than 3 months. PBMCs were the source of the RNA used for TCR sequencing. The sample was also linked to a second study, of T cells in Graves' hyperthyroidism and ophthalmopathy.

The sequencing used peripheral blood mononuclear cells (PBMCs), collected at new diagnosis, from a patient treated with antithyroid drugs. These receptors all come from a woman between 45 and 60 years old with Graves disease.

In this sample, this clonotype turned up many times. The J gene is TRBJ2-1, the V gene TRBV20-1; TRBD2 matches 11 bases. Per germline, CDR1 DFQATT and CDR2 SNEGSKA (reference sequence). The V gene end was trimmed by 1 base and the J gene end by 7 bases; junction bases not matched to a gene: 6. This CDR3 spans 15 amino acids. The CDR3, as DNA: TGCAGTGCTAGAGGAGCTAGCGGGAGGATAAATGAGCAGTTCTTC. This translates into CSARGASGRINEQFF.

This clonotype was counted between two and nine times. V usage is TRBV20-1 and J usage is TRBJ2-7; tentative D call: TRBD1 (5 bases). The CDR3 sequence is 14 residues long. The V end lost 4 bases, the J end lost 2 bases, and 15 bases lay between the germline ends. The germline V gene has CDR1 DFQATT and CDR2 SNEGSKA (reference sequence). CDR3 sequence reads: CSAKARTLPYEQYF. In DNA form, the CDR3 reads TGCAGTGCTAAAGCCCGGACATTGCCCTACGAGCAGTACTTC.

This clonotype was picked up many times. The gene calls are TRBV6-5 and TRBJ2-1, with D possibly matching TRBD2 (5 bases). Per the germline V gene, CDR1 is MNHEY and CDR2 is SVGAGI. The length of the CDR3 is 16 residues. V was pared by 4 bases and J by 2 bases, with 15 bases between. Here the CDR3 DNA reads TGTGCCAGCAGTTTATTAGCGCGTCCTCCCTACAATGAGCAGTTCTTC. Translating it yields CASSLLARPPYNEQFF.

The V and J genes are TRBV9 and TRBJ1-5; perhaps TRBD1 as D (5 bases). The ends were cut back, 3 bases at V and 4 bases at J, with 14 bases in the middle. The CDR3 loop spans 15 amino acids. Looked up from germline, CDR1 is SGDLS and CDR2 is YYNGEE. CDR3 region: CASSAWGDWNQPQHF. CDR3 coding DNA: TGTGCCAGCAGCGCGTGGGGGGATTGGAATCAGCCCCAGCATTTT.

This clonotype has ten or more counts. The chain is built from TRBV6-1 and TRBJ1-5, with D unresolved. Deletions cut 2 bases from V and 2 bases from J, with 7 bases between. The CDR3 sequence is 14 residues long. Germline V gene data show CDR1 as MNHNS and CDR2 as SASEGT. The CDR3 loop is CASSEREGNQPQHF. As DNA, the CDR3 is TGTGCCAGCAGTGAACGGGAAGGCAATCAGCCCCAGCATTTT.

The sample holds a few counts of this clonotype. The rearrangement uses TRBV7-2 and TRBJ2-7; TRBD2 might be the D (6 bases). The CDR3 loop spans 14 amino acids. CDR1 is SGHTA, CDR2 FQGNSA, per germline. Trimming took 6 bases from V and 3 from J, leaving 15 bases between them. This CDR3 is CASRDGGTDYEQYF. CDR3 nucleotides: TGTGCCAGCAGGGATGGCGGGACCGACTACGAGCAGTACTTC.

This CDR3 reads CASTEREFGANVLTF. Written as DNA, the CDR3 is TGTGCCAGTACCGAAAGGGAGTTTGGGGCCAACGTCCTGACTTTC. V is TRBV19 and J is TRBJ2-6; TRBD2 might be the D (5 bases). With 7 bases removed from V and 3 bases from J, the gap between germline ends came to 13 bases. CDR3 length: 15 residues. CDR1 and CDR2 (germline): LNHDA, SQIVND (reference sequence).

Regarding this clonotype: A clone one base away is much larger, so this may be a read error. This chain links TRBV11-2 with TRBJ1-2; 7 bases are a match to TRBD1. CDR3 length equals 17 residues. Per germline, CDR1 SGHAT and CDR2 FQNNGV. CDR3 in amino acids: CAISQGGYGSSSDGYTF. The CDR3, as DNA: TGTGCCATCAGCCAGGGGGGGTATGGTTCTAGTTCGGATGGCTACACCTTC.

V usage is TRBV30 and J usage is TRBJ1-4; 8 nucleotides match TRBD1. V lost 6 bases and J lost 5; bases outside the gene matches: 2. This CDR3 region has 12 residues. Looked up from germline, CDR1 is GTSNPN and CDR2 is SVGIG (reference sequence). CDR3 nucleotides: TGTGCCTGTGGACAGGGAAATGAAAAACTGTTTTTT. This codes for CACGQGNEKLFF.

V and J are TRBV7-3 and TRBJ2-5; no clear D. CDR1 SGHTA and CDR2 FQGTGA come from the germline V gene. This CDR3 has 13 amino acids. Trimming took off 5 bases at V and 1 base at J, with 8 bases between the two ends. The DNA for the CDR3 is TGTGCCAGCAGCCCCGTCCCCCAAGAGACCCAGTACTTC. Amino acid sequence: CASSPVPQETQYF.

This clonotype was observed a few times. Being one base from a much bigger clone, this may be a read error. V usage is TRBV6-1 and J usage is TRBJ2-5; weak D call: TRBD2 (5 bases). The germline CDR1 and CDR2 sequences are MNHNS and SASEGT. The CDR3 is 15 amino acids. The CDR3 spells CASSPLRIRGETHYF. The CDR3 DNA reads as TGTGCCAGCAGCCCACTTCGGATTCGTGGGGAGACCCATTACTTC.

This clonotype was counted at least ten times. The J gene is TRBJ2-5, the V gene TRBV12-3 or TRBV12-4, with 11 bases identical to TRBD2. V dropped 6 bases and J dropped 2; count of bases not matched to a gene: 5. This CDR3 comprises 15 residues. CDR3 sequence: CASSGTSGLQETQYF. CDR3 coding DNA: TGTGCCAGCAGCGGGACTAGCGGACTACAAGAGACCCAGTACTTC.

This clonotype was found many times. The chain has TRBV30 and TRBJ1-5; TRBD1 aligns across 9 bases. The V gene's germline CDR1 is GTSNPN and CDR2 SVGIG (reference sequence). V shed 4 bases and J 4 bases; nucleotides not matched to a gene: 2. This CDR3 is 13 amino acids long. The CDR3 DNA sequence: TGTGCCTGGACAGGGACAGGGAATCAGCCCCAGCATTTT. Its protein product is CAWTGTGNQPQHF.

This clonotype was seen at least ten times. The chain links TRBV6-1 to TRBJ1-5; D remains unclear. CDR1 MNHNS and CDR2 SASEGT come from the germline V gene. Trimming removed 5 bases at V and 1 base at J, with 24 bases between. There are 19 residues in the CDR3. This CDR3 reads CASSIRFGGGRVSNQPQHF. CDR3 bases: TGTGCCAGCAGTATACGTTTCGGAGGAGGGAGGGTGAGCAATCAGCCCCAGCATTTT.

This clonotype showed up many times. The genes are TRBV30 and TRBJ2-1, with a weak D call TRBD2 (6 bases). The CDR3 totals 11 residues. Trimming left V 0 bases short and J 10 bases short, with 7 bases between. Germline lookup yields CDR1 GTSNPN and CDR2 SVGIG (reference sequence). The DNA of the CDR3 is TGTGCCTGGAGTGTTAGCGGCGAGCAGTTCTTC. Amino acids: CAWSVSGEQFF. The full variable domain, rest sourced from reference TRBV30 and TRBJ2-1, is SQTIHQWPATLVQPVGSPLSLECTVEGTSNPNLYWYRQAAGRGLQLLFYSVGIGQISSEVPQNLSASRPQDRQFILSSKKLLLSDSGFYLCAWSVSGEQFFGPGTRLTVL.

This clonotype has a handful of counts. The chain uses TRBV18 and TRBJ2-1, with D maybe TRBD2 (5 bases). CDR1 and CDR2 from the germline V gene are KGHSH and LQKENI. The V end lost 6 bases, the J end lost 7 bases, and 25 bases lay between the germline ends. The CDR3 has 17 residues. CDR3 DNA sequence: TGTGCCAGCTCCACCGGCGGACGATCGGAGGACCGTAATGAGCAGTTCTTC. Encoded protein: CASSTGGRSEDRNEQFF.

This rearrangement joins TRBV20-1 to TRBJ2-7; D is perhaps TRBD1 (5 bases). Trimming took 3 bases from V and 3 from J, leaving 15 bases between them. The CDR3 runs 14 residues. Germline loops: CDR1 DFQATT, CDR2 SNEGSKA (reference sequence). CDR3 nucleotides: TGCAGTGCTAGTTGGGTCGACAGAAACTACGAGCAGTACTTC. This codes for CSASWVDRNYEQYF.

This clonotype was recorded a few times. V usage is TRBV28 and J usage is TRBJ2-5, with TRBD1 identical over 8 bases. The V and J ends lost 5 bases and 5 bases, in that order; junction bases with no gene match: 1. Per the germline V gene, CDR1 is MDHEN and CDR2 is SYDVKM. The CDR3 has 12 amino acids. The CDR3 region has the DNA TGTGCCAGCAGTGGACAGGGCGAGACCCAGTACTTC. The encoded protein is CASSGQGETQYF.

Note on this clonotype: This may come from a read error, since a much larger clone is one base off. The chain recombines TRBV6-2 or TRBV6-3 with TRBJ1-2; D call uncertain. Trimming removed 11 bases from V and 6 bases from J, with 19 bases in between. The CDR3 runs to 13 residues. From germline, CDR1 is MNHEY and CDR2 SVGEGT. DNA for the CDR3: TGTGCCGGCACAGACGGTACAGCAGATGGCTACACCTTC. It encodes CAGTDGTADGYTF.

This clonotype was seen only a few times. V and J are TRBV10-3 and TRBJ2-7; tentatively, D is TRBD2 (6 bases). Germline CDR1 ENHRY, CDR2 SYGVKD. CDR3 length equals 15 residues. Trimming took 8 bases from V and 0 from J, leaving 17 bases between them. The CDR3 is CAIGAFGGISYEQYF. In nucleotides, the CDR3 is TGTGCCATCGGGGCCTTTGGCGGGATCTCCTACGAGCAGTACTTC.

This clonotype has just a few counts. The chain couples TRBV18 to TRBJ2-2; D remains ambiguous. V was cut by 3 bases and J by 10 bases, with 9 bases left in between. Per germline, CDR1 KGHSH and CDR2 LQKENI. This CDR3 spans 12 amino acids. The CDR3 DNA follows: TGTGCCAGCTCACCGGGCACAGAGGAGCTGTTTTTT. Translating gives CASSPGTEELFF.

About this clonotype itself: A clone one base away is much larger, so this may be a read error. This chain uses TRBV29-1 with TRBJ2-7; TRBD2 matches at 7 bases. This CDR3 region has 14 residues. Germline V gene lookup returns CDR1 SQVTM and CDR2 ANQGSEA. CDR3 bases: TGCAGCGTTACACCGGTTGATCGGGACTACGGGCAGTACTTC. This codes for CSVTPVDRDYGQYF.

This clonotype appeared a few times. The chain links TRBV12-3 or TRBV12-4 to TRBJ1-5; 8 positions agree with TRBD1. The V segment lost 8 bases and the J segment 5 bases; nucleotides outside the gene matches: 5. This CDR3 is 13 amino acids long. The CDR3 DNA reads TGTGCCAGCTGGCAGGGGGCGTATCAGCCCCAGCATTTT. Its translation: CASWQGAYQPQHF.

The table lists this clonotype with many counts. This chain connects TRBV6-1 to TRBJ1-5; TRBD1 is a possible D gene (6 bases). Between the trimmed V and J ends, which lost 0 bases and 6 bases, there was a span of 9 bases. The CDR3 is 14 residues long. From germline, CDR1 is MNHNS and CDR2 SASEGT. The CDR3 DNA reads TGTGCCAGCAGTGAAGCAGGGGGAGGTCAGCCCCAGCATTTT. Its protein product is CASSEAGGGQPQHF.

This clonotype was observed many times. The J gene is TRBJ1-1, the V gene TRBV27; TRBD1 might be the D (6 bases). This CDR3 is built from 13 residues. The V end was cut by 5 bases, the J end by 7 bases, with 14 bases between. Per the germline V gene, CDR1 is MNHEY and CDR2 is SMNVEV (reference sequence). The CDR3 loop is CASSRGPGGEAFF. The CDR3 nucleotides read TGTGCCAGCAGTCGGGGGCCTGGGGGTGAAGCTTTCTTT.

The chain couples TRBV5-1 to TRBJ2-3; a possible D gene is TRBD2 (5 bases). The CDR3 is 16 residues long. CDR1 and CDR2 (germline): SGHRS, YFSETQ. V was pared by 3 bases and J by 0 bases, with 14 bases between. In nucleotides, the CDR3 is TGCGCCAGCAGCTCCGGGATCGCGGGTAGCACAGATACGCAGTATTTT. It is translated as CASSSGIAGSTDTQYF.

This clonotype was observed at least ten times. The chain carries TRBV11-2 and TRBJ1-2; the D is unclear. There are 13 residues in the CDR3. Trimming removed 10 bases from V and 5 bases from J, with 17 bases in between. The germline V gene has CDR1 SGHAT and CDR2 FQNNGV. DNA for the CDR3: TGTGCCACTCTAAACTCCACGGATTATGGCTACACCTTC. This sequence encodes CATLNSTDYGYTF.